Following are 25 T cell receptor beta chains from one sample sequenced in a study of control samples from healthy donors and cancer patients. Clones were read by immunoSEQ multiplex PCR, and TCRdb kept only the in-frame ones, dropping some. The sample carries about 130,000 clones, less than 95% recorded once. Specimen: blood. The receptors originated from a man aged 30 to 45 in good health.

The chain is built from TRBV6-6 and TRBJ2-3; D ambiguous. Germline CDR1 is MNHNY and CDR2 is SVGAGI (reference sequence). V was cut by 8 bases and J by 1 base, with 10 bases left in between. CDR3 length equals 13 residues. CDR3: CASLPRGTDTQYF. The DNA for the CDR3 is TGTGCCAGCCTACCTAGAGGCACAGATACGCAGTATTTT.

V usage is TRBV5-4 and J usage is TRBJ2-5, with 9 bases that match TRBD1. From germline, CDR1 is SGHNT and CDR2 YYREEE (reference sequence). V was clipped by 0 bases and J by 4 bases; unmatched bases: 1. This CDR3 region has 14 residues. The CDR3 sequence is CASSLDRGRETQYF. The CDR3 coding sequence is TGTGCCAGCAGCTTGGACAGGGGGCGAGAGACCCAGTACTTC.

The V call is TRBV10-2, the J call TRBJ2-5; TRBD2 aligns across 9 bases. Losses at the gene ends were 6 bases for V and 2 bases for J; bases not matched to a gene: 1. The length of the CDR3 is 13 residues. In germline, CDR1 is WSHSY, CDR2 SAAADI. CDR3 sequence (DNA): TGCGCCAGCAGGACTAGCGGACAAGAGACCCAGTACTTC. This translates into CASRTSGQETQYF.

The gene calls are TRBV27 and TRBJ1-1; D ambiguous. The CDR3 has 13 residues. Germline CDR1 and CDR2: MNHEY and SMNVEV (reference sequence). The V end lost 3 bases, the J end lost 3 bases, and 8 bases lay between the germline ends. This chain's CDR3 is CASSFYGYTEAFF. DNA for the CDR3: TGTGCCAGCAGTTTCTACGGTTACACTGAAGCTTTCTTT.

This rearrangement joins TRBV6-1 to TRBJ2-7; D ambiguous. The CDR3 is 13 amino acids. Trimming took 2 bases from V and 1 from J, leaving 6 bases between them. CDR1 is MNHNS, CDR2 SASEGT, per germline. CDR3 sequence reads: CASSERLSYEQYF. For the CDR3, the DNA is TGTGCCAGCAGTGAACGGTTGTCCTACGAGCAGTACTTC.

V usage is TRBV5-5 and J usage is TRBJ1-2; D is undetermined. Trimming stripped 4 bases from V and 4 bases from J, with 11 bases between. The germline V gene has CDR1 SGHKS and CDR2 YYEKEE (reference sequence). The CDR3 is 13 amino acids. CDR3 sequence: CASSGGGLYGYTF. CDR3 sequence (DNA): TGTGCCAGCAGCGGCGGAGGGCTCTATGGCTACACCTTC.

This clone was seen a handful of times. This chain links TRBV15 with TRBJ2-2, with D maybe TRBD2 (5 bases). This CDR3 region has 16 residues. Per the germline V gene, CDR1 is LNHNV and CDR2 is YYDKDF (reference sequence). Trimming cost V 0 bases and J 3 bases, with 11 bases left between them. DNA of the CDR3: TGTGCCACCAGCAGAGATCGGGAAGCGTACACCGGGGAGCTGTTTTTT. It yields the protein CATSRDREAYTGELFF.

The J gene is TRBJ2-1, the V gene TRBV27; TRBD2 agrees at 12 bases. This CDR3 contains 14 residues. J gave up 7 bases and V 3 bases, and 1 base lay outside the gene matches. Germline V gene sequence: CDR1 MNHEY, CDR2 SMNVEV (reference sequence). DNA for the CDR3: TGTGCCAGCAGTTTGACTAGCGGGGGAAATGAGCAGTTCTTC. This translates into CASSLTSGGNEQFF.

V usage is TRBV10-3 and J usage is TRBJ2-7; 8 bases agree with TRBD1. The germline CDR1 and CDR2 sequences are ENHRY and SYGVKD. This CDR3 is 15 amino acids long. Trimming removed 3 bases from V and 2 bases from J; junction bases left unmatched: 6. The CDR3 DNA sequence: TGTGCCATCAGTGACCTCGGGACAGGTACCTACGAGCAGTACTTC. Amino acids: CAISDLGTGTYEQYF.

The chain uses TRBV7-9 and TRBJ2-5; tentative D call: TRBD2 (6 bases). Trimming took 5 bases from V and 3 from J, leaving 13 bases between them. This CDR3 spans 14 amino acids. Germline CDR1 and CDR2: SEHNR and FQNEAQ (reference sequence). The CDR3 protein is CASSTDLAKETQYF. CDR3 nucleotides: TGTGCCAGCAGCACCGACCTAGCGAAAGAGACCCAGTACTTC. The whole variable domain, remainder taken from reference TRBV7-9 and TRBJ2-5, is DTGVSQNPRHKITKRGQNVTFRCDPISEHNRLYWYRQTLGQGPEFLTYFQNEAQLEKSRLLSDRFSAERPKGSFSTLEIQRTEQGDSAMYLCASSTDLAKETQYFGPGTRLLVL.

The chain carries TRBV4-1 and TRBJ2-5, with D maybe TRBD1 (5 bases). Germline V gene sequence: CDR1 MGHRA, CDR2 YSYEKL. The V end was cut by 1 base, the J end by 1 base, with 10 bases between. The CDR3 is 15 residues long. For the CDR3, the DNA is TGCGCCAGCAGCCAAGTCGCCAGGGCCCAAGAGACCCAGTACTTC. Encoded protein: CASSQVARAQETQYF.

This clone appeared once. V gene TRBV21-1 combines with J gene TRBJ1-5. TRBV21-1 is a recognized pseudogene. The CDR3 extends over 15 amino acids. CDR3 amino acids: CASSKTEDGNQPQHF. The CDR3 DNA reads TGTGCCAGCAGCAAAACGGAGGACGGCAATCAGCCCCAGCATTTT.

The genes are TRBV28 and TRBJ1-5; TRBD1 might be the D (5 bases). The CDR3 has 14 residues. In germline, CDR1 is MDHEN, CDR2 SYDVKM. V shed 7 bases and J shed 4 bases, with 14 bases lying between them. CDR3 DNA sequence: TGTGCCAGCACCATAAGGGGTACTAATCAGCCCCAGCATTTT. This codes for CASTIRGTNQPQHF.

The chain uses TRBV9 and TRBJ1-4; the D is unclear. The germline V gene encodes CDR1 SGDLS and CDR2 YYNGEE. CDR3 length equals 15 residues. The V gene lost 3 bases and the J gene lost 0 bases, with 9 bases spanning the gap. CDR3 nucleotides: TGTGCCAGCAGCGCCCGACATACAACTAATGAAAAACTGTTTTTT. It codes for CASSARHTTNEKLFF.

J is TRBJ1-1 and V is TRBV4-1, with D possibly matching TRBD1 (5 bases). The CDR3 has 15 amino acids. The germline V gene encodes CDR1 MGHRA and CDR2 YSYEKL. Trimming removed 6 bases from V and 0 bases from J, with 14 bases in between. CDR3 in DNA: TGCGCCAGCAGTGGGGCAGGGAACGTGAACACTGAAGCTTTCTTT. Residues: CASSGAGNVNTEAFF.

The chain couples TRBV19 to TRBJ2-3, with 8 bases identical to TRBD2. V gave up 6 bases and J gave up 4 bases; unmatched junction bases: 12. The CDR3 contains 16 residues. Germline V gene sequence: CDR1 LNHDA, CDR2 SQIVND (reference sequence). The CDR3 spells CASSSPPGGGSDTQYF. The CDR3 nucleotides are TGTGCCAGTAGCTCCCCCCCGGGAGGGGGTTCAGATACGCAGTATTTT.

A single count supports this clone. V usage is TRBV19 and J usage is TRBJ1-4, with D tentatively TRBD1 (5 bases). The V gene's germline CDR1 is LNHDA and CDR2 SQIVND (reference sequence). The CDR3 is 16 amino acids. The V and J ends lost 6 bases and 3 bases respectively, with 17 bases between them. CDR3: CASSWDSGPANEKLFF. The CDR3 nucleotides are TGTGCCAGTAGCTGGGACTCAGGGCCGGCTAATGAAAAACTGTTTTTT.

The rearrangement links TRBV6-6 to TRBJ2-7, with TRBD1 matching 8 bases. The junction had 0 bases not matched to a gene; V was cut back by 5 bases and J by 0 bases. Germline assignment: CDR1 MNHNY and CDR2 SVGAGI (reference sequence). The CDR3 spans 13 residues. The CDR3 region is CASSGTGSYEQYF. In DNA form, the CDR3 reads TGTGCCAGCAGTGGGACAGGCTCCTACGAGCAGTACTTC.

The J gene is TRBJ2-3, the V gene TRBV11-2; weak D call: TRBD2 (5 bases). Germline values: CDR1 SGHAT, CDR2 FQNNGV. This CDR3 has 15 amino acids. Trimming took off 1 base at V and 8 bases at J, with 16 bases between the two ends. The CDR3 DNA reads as TGTGCCAGCAGCTTAGTAGCGACATCAACGGTTACGCAGTATTTT. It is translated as CASSLVATSTVTQYF.

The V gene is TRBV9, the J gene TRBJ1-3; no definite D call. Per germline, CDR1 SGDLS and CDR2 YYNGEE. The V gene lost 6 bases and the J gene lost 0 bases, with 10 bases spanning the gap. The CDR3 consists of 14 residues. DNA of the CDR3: TGTGCCAGCAACCAGGATAACTCTGGAAACACCATATATTTT. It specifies CASNQDNSGNTIYF.

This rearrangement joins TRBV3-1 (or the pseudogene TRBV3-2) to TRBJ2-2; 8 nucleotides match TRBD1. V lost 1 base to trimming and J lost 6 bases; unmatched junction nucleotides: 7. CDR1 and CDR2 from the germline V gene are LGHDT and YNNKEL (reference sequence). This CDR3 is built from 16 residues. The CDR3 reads CASSQAFRGRPGELFF. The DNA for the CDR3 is TGTGCCAGCAGCCAAGCTTTCAGGGGGCGTCCCGGGGAGCTGTTTTTT.

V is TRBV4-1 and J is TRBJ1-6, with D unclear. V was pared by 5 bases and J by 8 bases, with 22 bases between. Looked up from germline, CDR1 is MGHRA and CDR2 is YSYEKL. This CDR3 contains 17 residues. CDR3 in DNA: TGCGCCAGCAGCAACACTTTAGAGGGCGGTAGGGATTCACCCCTCCACTTT. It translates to CASSNTLEGGRDSPLHF.

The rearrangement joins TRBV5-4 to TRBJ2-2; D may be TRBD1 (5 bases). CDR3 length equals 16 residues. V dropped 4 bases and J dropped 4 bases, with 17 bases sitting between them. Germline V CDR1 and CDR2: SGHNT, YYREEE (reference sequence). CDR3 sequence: CASSPQGGTSTGELFF. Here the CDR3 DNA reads TGTGCCAGCAGCCCCCAGGGTGGTACCTCCACCGGGGAGCTGTTTTTT.

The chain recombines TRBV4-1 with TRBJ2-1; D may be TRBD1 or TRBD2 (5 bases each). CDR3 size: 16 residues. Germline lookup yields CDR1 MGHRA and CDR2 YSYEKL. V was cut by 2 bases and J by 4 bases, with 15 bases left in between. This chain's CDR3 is CASSQRGTADYNEQFF. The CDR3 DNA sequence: TGCGCCAGCAGCCAACGTGGGACGGCTGATTACAATGAGCAGTTCTTC.

CDR3 DNA sequence: TGTGCCAGCACTCCGGTAGGCGGGGGGCCCCGAGAGACCCAGTACTTC. Translated: CASTPVGGGPRETQYF. This chain links TRBV11-3 with TRBJ2-5; 8 bases are a match to TRBD2. Germline CDR1 reads SGHNT; CDR2 reads YENEEA. This CDR3 spans 16 amino acids. V shed 7 bases and J 4 bases; nucleotides not matched to a gene: 14. The whole variable domain, remainder taken from reference TRBV11-3 and TRBJ2-5, is EAGVVQSPRYKIIEKKQPVAFWCNPISGHNTLYWYLQNLGQGPELLIRYENEEAVDDSQLPKDRFSAERLKGVDSTLKIQPAELGDSAVYLCASTPVGGGPRETQYFGPGTRLLVL.